These 5 T cell receptor beta chains share one sample of origin, sequenced in a study of OX40 agonist ivuxolimab in advanced cancers. Produced via immunoSEQ multiplex PCR; TCRdb's table is partial and in-frame only. The top ten hold around 0.63% of the sample, which has under 70,000 clones, roughly 90% seen once. The specimen was CD4+ or CD8+ T cells sorted from blood, collected in a trial of the OX40 agonist ivuxolimab. These receptors came from an adult with an advanced solid tumor such as melanoma, head and neck, liver or kidney cancer.

This clone has a single count. The chain recombines TRBV9 with TRBJ2-3, with TRBD2 identical over 16 bases. This CDR3 is built from 19 residues. Germline trimming cut 1 base from V and 4 bases from J; bases unmatched to any gene: 9. Germline CDR1 SGDLS, CDR2 YYNGEE. The CDR3 loop reads CASSVYPTGLAGGADTQYF. In DNA form, the CDR3 reads TGTGCCAGCAGCGTATACCCGACGGGACTAGCGGGGGGGGCAGATACGCAGTATTTT.

The J gene is TRBJ2-1, the V gene TRBV7-3; unclear D gene. The CDR3 loop spans 15 amino acids. Germline loops: CDR1 SGHTA, CDR2 FQGTGA. V was clipped by 5 bases and J by 4 bases, with 15 bases between them. The CDR3 reads CASSIDSDRYNEQFF. In DNA form, the CDR3 reads TGTGCCAGCAGCATAGACTCCGACCGATACAATGAGCAGTTCTTC.

The chain is built from TRBV6-1 and TRBJ1-2; D gene unclear. The CDR3 loop spans 17 amino acids. Germline assignment: CDR1 MNHNS and CDR2 SASEGT. Deletions cut 4 bases from V and 5 bases from J, with 23 bases between. The CDR3 DNA reads TGTGCCAGCAGTGCTCTCGCGAACCGAATTTTGGGGTATGGCTACACCTTC. Its translation is CASSALANRILGYGYTF.

The rearrangement links TRBV11-2 to TRBJ2-5; 9 nucleotides agree with TRBD1. The CDR3 runs to 16 residues. Germline CDR1 reads SGHAT; CDR2 reads FQNNGV. V shed 1 base, J shed 5 bases, and the junction held 8 bases outside the gene matches. The CDR3 spells CASSLGPGQGFETQYF. CDR3 in DNA: TGTGCCAGCAGCTTAGGGCCGGGACAGGGATTCGAGACCCAGTACTTC.

The chain carries TRBV4-2 and TRBJ2-7; 9 bases agree with TRBD1. The ends lost 1 base at V and 3 bases at J; junction bases unmatched: 7. Germline CDR1 reads LGHNA; CDR2 reads YNFKEQ. This CDR3 contains 16 residues. This chain's CDR3 is CASSQGQGDLFYEQYF. In DNA, the CDR3 is TGTGCCAGCAGCCAAGGACAGGGGGATTTATTCTACGAGCAGTACTTC.